This TCR beta chain was profiled in a study of graft-versus-host responses after intestinal transplantation. About the study: Tacrolimus and steroids were given for about 3 years to all recipients after anti-thymocyte globulin induction. Study findings and constraints: The marrow of recipients harbored GvH clones, and ileum or blood showed some of them first.

With 5 bases clipped from V and 7 bases from J, the junction kept 1 base outside the gene matches. Germline CDR1 and CDR2: SEHNR and FQNEAQ (reference sequence). The CDR3 runs to 14 residues. Repertoires were generated with immunoSEQ multiplex PCR, while TCRdb's copy carries only in-frame clones and drops some. The table has 35,000 to 55,000 clones, over 80% seen once. Notes on this clone: Its specificity is not known.

The gene calls are TRBV7-9 and TRBJ2-1; 14 positions agree with TRBD2. Here the sequenced sample was PBMCs, taken around 820 days after a first intestinal transplant, on the day of a second. The clonotype was recovered from a human patient who received an intestinal transplant, so some T cells may come from the graft donor. The CDR3 region is CASSRTSGRNEQFF. In nucleotides, the CDR3 is TGTGCCAGCAGCCGGACTAGCGGGAGGAATGAGCAGTTCTTC.